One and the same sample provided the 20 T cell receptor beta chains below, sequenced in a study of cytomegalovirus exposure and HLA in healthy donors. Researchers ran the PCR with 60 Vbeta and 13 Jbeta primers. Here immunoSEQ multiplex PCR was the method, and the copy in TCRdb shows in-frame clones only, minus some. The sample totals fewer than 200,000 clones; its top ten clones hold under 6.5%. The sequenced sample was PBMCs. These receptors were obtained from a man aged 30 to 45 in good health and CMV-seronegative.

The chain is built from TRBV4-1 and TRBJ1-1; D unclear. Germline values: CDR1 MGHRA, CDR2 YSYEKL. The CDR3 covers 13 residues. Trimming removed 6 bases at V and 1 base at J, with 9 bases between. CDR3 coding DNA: TGCGCCAGCAGTCCCTCCGGGAACACTGAAGCTTTCTTT. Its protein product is CASSPSGNTEAFF.

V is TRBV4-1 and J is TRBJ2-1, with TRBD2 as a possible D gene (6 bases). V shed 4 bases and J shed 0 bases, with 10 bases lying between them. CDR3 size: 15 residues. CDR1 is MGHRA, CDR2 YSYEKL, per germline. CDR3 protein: CASSPPGSSYNEQFF. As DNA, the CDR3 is TGCGCCAGCAGCCCGCCCGGGAGCTCCTACAATGAGCAGTTCTTC.

CDR3 coding DNA: TGTGCCAGTAGTATAGAGGCCACTAGCGGGATTCGAGGTGAGCAGTTCTTC. Protein product: CASSIEATSGIRGEQFF. The chain couples TRBV19 to TRBJ2-1; 10 nucleotides match TRBD2. Germline V gene sequence: CDR1 LNHDA, CDR2 SQIVND (reference sequence). Germline trimming cut 0 bases from V and 9 bases from J; bases unmatched to any gene: 11. The CDR3 loop spans 17 amino acids.

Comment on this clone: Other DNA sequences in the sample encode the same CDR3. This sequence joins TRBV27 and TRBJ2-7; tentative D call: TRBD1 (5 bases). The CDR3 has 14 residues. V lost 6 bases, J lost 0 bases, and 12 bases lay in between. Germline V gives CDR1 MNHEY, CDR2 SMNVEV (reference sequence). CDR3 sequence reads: CASSLTGNSYEQYF. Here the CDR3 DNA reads TGTGCCAGCAGCCTTACAGGAAACTCCTACGAGCAGTACTTC.

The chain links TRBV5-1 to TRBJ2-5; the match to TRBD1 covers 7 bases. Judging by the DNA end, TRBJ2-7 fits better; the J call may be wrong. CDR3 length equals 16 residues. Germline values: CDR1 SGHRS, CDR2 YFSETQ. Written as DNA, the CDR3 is TGCGCCAGCAGCTTGTACGATCGGGACAGCTCCTACGAGCAGTACTTC. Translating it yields CASSLYDRDSSYEQYF.

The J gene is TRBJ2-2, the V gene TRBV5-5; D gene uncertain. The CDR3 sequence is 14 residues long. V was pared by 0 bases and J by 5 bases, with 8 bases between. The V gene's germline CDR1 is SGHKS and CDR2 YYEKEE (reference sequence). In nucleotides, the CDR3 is TGTGCCAGCAGCTTGGCCCTAAGTACCGGGGAGCTGTTTTTT. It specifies CASSLALSTGELFF.

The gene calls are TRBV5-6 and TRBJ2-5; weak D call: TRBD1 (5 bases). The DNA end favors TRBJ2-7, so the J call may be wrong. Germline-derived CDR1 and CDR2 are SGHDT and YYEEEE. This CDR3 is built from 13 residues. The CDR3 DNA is TGTGCCAGCAGCTCACCCCAGGGCTACGAGCAGTACTTC. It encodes CASSSPQGYEQYF.

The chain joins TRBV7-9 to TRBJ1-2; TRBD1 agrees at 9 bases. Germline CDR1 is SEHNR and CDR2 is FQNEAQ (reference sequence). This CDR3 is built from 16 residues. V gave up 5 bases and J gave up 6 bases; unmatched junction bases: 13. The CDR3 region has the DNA TGTGCCAGCAGCCCGCGACAGGGGGACTTGGGCGATGGCTACACCTTC. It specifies CASSPRQGDLGDGYTF.

CDR3 region: CASSQRYPPGTGELFF. The CDR3 bases are TGCGCCAGCAGCCAACGCTATCCTCCGGGGACCGGGGAGCTGTTTTTT. This chain joins TRBV5-1 and TRBJ2-2; possible D gene TRBD2, 5 bases. Germline V gene lookup returns CDR1 SGHRS and CDR2 YFSETQ. V lost 4 bases, J lost 5 bases, and 18 bases lay in between. The CDR3 sequence is 16 residues long.

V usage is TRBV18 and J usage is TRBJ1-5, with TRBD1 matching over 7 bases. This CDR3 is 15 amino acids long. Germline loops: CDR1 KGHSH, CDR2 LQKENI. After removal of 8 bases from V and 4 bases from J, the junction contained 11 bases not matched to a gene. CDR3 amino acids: CASPSRGLWNQPQHF. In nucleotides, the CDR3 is TGTGCCAGCCCGTCGAGGGGGCTTTGGAATCAGCCCCAGCATTTT.

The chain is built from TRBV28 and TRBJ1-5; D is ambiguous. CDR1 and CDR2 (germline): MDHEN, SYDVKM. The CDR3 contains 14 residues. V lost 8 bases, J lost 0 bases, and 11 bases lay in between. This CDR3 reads CASSYQISNQPQHF. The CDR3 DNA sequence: TGTGCCAGCTCATACCAGATTAGCAATCAGCCCCAGCATTTT.

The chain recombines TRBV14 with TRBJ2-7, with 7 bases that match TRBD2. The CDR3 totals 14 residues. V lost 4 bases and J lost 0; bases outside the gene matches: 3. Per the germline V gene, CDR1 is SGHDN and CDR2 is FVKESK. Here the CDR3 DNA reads TGTGCCAGCAGCCGCGGCGGGAGCTCCTACGAGCAGTACTTC. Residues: CASSRGGSSYEQYF.

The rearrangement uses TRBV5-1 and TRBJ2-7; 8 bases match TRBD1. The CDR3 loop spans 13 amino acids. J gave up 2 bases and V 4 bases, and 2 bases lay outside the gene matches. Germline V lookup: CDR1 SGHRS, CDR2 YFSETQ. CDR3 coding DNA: TGCGCCAGCAGCCCGACAGGGGCCTACGAGCAGTACTTC. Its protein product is CASSPTGAYEQYF.

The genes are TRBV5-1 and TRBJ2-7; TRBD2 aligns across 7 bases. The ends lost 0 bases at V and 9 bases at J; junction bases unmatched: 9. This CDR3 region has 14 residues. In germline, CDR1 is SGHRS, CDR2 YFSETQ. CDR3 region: CASSLGRGRSGQYF. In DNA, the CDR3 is TGCGCCAGCAGCTTGGGCCGCGGGAGATCCGGGCAGTACTTC. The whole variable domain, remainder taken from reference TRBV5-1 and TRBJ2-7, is KAGVTQTPRYLIKTRGQQVTLSCSPISGHRSVSWYQQTPGQGLQFLFEYFSETQRNKGNFPGRFSGRQFSNSRSEMNVSTLELGDSALYLCASSLGRGRSGQYFGPGTRLTVT.

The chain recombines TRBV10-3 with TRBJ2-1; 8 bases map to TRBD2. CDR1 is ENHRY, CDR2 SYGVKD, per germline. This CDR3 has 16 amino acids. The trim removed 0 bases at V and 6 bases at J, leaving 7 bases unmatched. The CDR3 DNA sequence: TGTGCCATCAGTGAGTCTGCGGGGGGCCCCGTCAATGAGCAGTTCTTC. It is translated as CAISESAGGPVNEQFF.

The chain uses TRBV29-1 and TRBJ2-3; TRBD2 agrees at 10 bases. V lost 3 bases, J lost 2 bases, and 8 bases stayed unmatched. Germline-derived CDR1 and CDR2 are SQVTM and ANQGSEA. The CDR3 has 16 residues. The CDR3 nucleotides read TGCAGCGTTGAGGGATCAGCGGGAGGGAACACAGATACGCAGTATTTT. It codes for CSVEGSAGGNTDTQYF.

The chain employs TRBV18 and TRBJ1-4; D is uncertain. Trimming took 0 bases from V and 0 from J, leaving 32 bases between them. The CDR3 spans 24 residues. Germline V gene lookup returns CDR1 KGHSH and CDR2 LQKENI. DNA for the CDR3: TGTGCCAGCTCACCACCTCCCCAGAGGGTAGTTCAACCGTTTCCCAGGTCAACTAATGAAAAACTGTTTTTT. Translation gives CASSPPPQRVVQPFPRSTNEKLFF. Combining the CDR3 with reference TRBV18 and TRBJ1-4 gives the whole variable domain NAGVMQNPRHLVRRRGQEARLRCSPMKGHSHVYWYRQLPEEGLKFMVYLQKENIIDESGMPKERFSAEFPKEGPSILRIQQVVRGDSAAYFCASSPPPQRVVQPFPRSTNEKLFFGSGTQLSVL.

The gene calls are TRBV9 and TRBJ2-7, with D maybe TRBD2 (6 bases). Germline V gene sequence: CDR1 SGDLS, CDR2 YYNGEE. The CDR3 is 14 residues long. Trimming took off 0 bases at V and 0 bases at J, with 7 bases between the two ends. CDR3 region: CASSVDGSSYEQYF. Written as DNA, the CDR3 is TGTGCCAGCAGCGTAGACGGGAGCTCCTACGAGCAGTACTTC. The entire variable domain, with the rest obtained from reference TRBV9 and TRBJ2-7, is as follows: DSGVTQTPKHLITATGQRVTLRCSPRSGDLSVYWYQQSLDQGLQFLIQYYNGEERAKGNILERFSAQQFPDLHSELNLSSLELGDSALYFCASSVDGSSYEQYFGPGTRLTVT.

CDR3 loop: CASSSLNEQFF. The CDR3 nucleotides are TGTGCCAGCAGCTCCTTGAATGAGCAGTTCTTC. The V and J genes are TRBV5-4 and TRBJ2-1; D gene uncertain. Germline assignment: CDR1 SGHNT and CDR2 YYREEE (reference sequence). V was trimmed by 3 bases and J by 7 bases, leaving 5 bases between them. The CDR3 contains 11 residues.

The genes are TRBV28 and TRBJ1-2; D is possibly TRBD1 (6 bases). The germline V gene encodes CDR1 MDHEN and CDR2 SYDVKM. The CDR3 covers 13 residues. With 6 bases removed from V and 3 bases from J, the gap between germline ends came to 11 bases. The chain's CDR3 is CASSLYRDYGYTF. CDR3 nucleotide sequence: TGTGCCAGCAGCCTCTACAGGGACTATGGCTACACCTTC.